These T cell receptor beta chains were read from a single sample in a study of molecular identifiers for immune sequencing clone quantification. MiXCR was run by TCRdb on the PCR reads, yielding one entry per CDR3 protein. The table has 90,000 to 120,000 distinct CDR3 sequences, 36% seen once. Sequenced material: naive CD8+ T cells from blood, with Jurkat cell RNA spiked in. The receptors shown here come from a human donor in good health. Some libraries in this study had Jurkat cell RNA spiked in. Each CDR3 is given with its conserved first and last residue.

12	TRBV15	CATSDGNQPQHF
14	TRBV28	CASSSDTRRETQYF
14	TRBV5-1	CASIGDSLEDEQFF
14	TRBV27	CASTRDSVTGELFF
13	TRBV7-9	CASGEQGTDTQYF
15	TRBV6-5	CASSSRTVNTGELFF
14	TRBV24-1	CATSVRRHNQPQHF
15	TRBV13	CASSSYIGRTDTQYF
17	TRBV6-1	CASSDWGSAYSNQPQHF
15	TRBV7-9	CASSSRLAVLNEQFF
14	TRBV28	CASTTFPGGGPARF
16	TRBV28	CASSRSGSNSNQPQHF
13	TRBV29-1	CSVGLALQETQYF
16	TRBV7-8	CASSLGGDEITDTQYF
15	TRBV11-2	CASSPSGRASDTQYF
12	TRBV13	CASSPHRGEAFF
17	TRBV28	CASSLNYRGMNTGELFF
12	TRBV28	CASSLNGEKLLF
12	TRBV12-3/TRBV12-4	CASSSTQETQYF
15	TRBV7-9	CASSLGPDGNERLFF
13	TRBV6-5	CASRPVMSTEAFF
12	TRBV7-9	CASSVNRDEAFF
12	TRBV12-3/TRBV12-4	CASSWGSYGYTF
13	TRBV4-2	CASSETRTDTQYF
11	TRBV28	CASRSNQPQHF
12	TRBV12-3/TRBV12-4	CASSLHGYEQYF
11	TRBV29-1	CSVLNTGGQFF
16	TRBV2	CASSRAGEQGPYEQYF
12	TRBV13	CASSSPSDTQYF
18	TRBV4-3	CASSQDWSTQWTYNEQFF
13	TRBV6-1	CASSEAQNYEQYF
16	TRBV12-3/TRBV12-4	CASSLGPGLASYEQYF
19	TRBV9	CASSISPGGASGMRVTQYF
15	TRBV29-1	CSVDGRDRGLYEQYF
13	TRBV7-2	CASSLAGPGGKYF
16	TRBV7-9	CASSLSPGSSTDTQYF
14	TRBV12-3/TRBV12-4	CASSLRSPDMAQYF
13	TRBV6-2/TRBV6-3	CASKDISNQPQHF
14	TRBV4-2	CASSPSGAPVGQYF
15	TRBV5-8	CASSHGTGASDTQYF
14	TRBV7-9	CASSTTRTVYEQYF
16	TRBV15	CATSRAPTGGKEKLFF
13	TRBV7-9	CASIRFGTYEQYF
12	TRBV6-6	CASSGSNQPQHF